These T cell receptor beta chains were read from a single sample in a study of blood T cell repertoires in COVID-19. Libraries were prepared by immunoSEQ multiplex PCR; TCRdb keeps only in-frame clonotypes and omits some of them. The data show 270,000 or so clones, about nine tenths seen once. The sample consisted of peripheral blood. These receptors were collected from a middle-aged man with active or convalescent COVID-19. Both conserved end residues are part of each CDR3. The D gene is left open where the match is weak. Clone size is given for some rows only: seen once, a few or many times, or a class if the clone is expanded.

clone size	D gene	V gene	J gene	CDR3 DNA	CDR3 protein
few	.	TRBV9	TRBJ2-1	TGTGCCAGCAGCGTAGACAACAATGAGCAGTTCTTC	CASSVDNNEQFF
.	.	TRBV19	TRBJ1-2	TGTGCCAGTAGTACTAGCCGGGGCTACACCTTC	CASSTSRGYTF
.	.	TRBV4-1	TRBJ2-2	TGCGCCAGCAGCCAAGAAAACGGTCCACCAACCGGGGAGCTGTTTTTT	CASSQENGPPTGELFF
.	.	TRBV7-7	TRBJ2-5	TGTGCTAGCAGCTCACAGACAGAACAAGAGACCCAGTACTTC	CASSSQTEQETQYF
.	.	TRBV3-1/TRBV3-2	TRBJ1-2	TGTGCCAGCAGCCAGGGGCAGGGGTTCTATGGCTACACCTTC	CASSQGQGFYGYTF
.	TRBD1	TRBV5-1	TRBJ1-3	TGCGCCAGCAGCTTGGCGACAGGGTCTGGAAACACCATATATTTT	CASSLATGSGNTIYF
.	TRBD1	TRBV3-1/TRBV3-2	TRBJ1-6	TGTGCCAGCAGCCAAGACGGACAGGGAGGTAGTTCACCCCTCCACTTT	CASSQDGQGGSSPLHF
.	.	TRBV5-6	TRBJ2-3	TGTGCCAGCAGCTTGGGACCAGGTCACACAGATACGCAGTATTTT	CASSLGPGHTDTQYF
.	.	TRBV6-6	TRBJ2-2	TGTGCCAGCAGTTACACAGGGGGGGACACCGGGGAGCTGTTTTTT	CASSYTGGDTGELFF
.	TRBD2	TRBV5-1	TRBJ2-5	TGCGCCAGCAGCAAGGGACTAGCGGGTAAAGAGACCCAGTACTTC	CASSKGLAGKETQYF
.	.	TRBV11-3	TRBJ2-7	TGTGCCAGCAGCTTAGATCCGGGGGTTTACTCCTACGAGCAGTACTTC	CASSLDPGVYSYEQYF
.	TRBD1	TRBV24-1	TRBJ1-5	TGTGCCACCAGTGATCAGACAGGGGATTATAGCAATCAGCCCCAGCATTTT	CATSDQTGDYSNQPQHF
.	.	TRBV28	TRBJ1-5	TGTGCCAGCAGAACCAGGGTATCTGGTCAGCCCCAGCATTTT	CASRTRVSGQPQHF
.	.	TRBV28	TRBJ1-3	TGTGCCAGCACCGGGGGGGCTAGCTCTGGAAACACCATATATTTT	CASTGGASSGNTIYF
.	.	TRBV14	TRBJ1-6	TGTGCCAGCAGCCAAGTACCCGAGCATCAGGGTTCACCCCTCCACTTT	CASSQVPEHQGSPLHF
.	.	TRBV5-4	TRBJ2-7	TGTGCCAGCAGCTTGGGCGTCGGAACAGCCTACGAGCAGTACTTC	CASSLGVGTAYEQYF
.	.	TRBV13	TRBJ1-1	TGTGCCAGCAGCTCAAACAGGAACACTGAAGCTTTCTTT	CASSSNRNTEAFF
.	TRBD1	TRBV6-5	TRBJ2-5	TGTGCCAGCAGTTACTCCGAGACAGGGGAGACCCAGTACTTC	CASSYSETGETQYF
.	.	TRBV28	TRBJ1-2	TGTGCCAGCAGTTTTGGACAGTCTTACGGGGGCTACACCTTC	CASSFGQSYGGYTF
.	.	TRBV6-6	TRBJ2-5	TGTGCCAGCGTCGGGCAGGGGGGCCAAGAGACCCAGTACTTC	CASVGQGGQETQYF
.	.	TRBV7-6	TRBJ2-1	TGTGCCAGCAGCTTAGGCCCACAGGGCTTCAATGAGCAGTTCTTC	CASSLGPQGFNEQFF
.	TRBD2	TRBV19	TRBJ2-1	TGTGCCAGTAGTAAAACTAGCGGGAGAAGCAATGAGCAGTTCTTC	CASSKTSGRSNEQFF
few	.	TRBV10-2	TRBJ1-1	TGCGCCATCAGGCACGGGGACACTGAAGCTTTCTTT	CAIRHGDTEAFF
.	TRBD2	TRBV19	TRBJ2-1	TGTGCCAGTAGTGGGACTAGTGCCTACAATGAGCAGTTCTTC	CASSGTSAYNEQFF
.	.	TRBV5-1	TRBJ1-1	TGCGCCAGCAGCAAACAGATGAACACTGAAGCTTTCTTT	CASSKQMNTEAFF
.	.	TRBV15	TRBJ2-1	TGTGCCACCAGCGGGGACTTTAGCTCCTACAATGAGCAGTTCTTC	CATSGDFSSYNEQFF
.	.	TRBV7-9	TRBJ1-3	TGTGCCGTTTTCAGTGGTGCGGACACCATATATTTT	CAVFSGADTIYF
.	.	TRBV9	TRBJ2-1	TGTGCCAGCAGCGTAGCTCGGGCGGGGGCGGACAATGAGCAGTTCTTC	CASSVARAGADNEQFF
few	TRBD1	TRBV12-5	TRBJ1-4	TGTGCTAGTGCTTCCACAGGAACCGCGGGACAGGGGAGTGAAAAACTGTTTTTT	CASASTGTAGQGSEKLFF
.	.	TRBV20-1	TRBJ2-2	TGCAGTGCTAGTGGGGGAAGTCCAAGGGGGACCGGGGAGCTGTTTTTT	CSASGGSPRGTGELFF
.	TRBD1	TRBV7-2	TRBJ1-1	TGTGCCAGCAGCTTACCGGGACAGGGATCTGCTTTCTTT	CASSLPGQGSAFF
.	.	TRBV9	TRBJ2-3	TGTGCCAGCAGCGTAGAGGGCCGGGGTTCAGATACGCAGTATTTT	CASSVEGRGSDTQYF
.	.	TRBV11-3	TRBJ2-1	TGTGCCAGCAGCCAAGGGACTCGACGCGGGGAGCAGTTCTTC	CASSQGTRRGEQFF
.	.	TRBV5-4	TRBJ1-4	TGTGCCAGCAGCTTGGAAGGCGGCCAGGGTAAACTGTTTTTT	CASSLEGGQGKLFF
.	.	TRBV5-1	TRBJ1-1	TGCGCCAGCAGCTTGGACAGGGACACTGAAGCTTTCTTT	CASSLDRDTEAFF
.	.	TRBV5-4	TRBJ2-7	TGTGCCAGCAGCGCGGATGGTTCCTACGAGCAGTACTTC	CASSADGSYEQYF
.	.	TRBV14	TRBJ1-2	TGTGCCAGCAGCCAAGTGCAGGGGTTTGGCTACACCTTC	CASSQVQGFGYTF
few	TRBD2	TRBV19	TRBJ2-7	TGTGCCAGTAGTCTGGTAGCGGGCAGGAACGAGCAGTACTTC	CASSLVAGRNEQYF
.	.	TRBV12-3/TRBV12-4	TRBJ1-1	TGTGCCAGCAGGTTGACAGAGAACACTGAAGCTTTCTTT	CASRLTENTEAFF
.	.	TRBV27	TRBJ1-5	TGTGCCAGCCGTGTGTGGGGGGGCCTCAATCAGCCCCAGCATTTT	CASRVWGGLNQPQHF
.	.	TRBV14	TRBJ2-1	TGTGCCAGTTCAGGGGAGATCGGCGCCTACAATGAGCAGTTCTTC	CASSGEIGAYNEQFF
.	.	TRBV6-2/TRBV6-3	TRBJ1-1	TGTGCCAGCAGTTTGACGGGGGGCACGACTGAAGCTTTCTTT	CASSLTGGTTEAFF
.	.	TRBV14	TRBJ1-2	TGTGCCAGCAGCCAAGGCGGGAGGGGACATGGCTACACCTTC	CASSQGGRGHGYTF
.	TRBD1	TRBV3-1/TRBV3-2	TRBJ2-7	TGTGCCAGCAGCCGGGGGACAGGGGGTCCATACGAGCAGTACTTC	CASSRGTGGPYEQYF
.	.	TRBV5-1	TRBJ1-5	TGCGCCAGCAGCTACGCCCCGACAGGAGGCAATCAGCCCCAGCATTTT	CASSYAPTGGNQPQHF
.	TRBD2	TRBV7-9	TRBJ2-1	TGTGCCAGCAGCTTTACGGGAGGGCCCTCGGGCAATGAGCAGTTCTTC	CASSFTGGPSGNEQFF
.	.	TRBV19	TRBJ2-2	TGTGCCAGTAGTATACACGGGAACACCGGGGAGCTGTTTTTT	CASSIHGNTGELFF
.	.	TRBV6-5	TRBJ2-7	TGTGCCAGCAGTTTAGGACGGAGGTACGAGCAGTACTTC	CASSLGRRYEQYF
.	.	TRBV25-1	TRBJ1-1	TGTGCCAGCAGTGAATATCAGGGTTCGAACACTGAAGCTTTCTTT	CASSEYQGSNTEAFF
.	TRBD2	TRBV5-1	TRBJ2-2	TGCGCCAGCAGCTTCAGGACTAGCGCCGGGGAGCTGTTTTTT	CASSFRTSAGELFF